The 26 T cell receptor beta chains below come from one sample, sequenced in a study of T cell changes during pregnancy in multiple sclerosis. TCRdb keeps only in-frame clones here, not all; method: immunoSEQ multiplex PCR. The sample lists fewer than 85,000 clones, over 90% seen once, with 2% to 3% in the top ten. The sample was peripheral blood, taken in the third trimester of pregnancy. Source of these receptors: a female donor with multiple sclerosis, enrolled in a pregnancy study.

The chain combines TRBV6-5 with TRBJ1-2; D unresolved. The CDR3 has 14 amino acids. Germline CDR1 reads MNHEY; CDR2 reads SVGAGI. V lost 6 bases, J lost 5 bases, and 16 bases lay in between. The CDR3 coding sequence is TGTGCCAGCAGCCCCGCTGGAGTCGGGTATGGCTACACCTTC. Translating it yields CASSPAGVGYGYTF.

The CDR3, as DNA: TGTGCCAGCAGTTTCACAGGGAATACTGAAGCTTTCTTT. It encodes CASSFTGNTEAFF. This rearrangement joins TRBV28 to TRBJ1-1, with a possible D match to TRBD1 (6 bases). From germline, CDR1 is MDHEN and CDR2 SYDVKM. The length of the CDR3 is 13 residues. V gave up 3 bases and J gave up 5 bases, with 10 bases separating them.

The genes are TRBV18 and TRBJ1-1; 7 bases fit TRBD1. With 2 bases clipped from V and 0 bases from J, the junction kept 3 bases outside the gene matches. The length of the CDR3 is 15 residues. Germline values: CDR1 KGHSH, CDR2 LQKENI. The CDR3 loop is CASSPSGTVNTEAFF. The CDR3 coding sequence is TGTGCCAGCTCACCAAGTGGGACAGTGAACACTGAAGCTTTCTTT.

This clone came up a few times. The CDR3 bases are TGTGCCAGCAGTTTGGGGCCAGGGGATGGCTACACCTTC. Residues: CASSLGPGDGYTF. The genes are TRBV27 and TRBJ1-2, with D tentatively TRBD1 (6 bases). Germline CDR1 MNHEY, CDR2 SMNVEV (reference sequence). The germline V and J ends were trimmed by 3 bases and 6 bases, with 11 bases remaining between them. The CDR3 covers 13 residues.

The CDR3 region is CASLPGGGLTDTQYF. The CDR3 bases are TGTGCCAGCTTACCCGGCGGGGGACTCACAGATACGCAGTATTTT. V gene TRBV6-5 combines with J gene TRBJ2-3, with 7 bases that match TRBD2. The junction had 10 bases not matched to a gene; V was cut back by 8 bases and J by 2 bases. CDR1 and CDR2 (germline): MNHEY, SVGAGI. The CDR3 spans 15 residues.

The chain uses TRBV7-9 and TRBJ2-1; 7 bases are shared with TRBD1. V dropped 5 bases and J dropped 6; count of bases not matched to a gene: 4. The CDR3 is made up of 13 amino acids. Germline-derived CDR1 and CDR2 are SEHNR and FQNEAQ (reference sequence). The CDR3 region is CASSLRTGNEQFF. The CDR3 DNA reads TGTGCCAGCAGCCTCCGGACAGGCAATGAGCAGTTCTTC. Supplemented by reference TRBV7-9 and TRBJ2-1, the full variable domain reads DTGVSQNPRHKITKRGQNVTFRCDPISEHNRLYWYRQTLGQGPEFLTYFQNEAQLEKSRLLSDRFSAERPKGSFSTLEIQRTEQGDSAMYLCASSLRTGNEQFFGPGTRLTVL.

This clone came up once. CDR3 amino acids: CASTGQAGDTQYF. The CDR3, as DNA: TGTGCCAGCACAGGACAGGCTGGAGATACGCAGTATTTT. The chain recombines TRBV2 with TRBJ2-3; 7 bases are a match to TRBD1. The V segment lost 7 bases and the J segment 5 bases; nucleotides outside the gene matches: 6. Germline CDR1 is SNHLY and CDR2 is FYNNEI. This CDR3 is built from 13 residues.

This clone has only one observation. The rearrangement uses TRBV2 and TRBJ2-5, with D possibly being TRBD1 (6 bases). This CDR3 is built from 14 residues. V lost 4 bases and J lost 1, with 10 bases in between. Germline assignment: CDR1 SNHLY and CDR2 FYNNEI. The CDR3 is CASSGDRSQETQYF. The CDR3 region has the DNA TGTGCCAGCAGTGGAGACAGGAGCCAAGAGACCCAGTACTTC.

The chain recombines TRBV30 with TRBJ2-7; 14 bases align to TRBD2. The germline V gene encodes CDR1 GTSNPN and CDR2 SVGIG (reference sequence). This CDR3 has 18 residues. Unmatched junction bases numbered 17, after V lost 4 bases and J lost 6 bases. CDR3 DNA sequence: TGTGCCTGGACGCGGATGATGGGACTAGCGGGGGAAGGGCCCGAGCAGTACTTC. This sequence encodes CAWTRMMGLAGEGPEQYF.

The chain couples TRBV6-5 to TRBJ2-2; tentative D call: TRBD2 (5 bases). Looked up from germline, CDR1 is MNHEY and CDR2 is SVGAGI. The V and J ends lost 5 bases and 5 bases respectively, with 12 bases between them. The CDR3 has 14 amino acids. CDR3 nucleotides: TGTGCCAGCAGTACCCGGGGAAGAACCGGGGAGCTGTTTTTT. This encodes CASSTRGRTGELFF.

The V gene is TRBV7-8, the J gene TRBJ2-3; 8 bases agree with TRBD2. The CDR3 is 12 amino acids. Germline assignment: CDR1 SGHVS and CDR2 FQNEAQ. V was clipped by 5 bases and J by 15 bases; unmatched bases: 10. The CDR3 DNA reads TGTGCCAGCAGCACCCGGACTAGCCTGTCCTATTTT. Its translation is CASSTRTSLSYF.

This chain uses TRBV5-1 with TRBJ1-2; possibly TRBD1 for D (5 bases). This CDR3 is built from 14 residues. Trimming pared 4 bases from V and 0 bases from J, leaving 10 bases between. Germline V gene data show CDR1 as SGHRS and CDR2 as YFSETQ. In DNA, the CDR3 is TGCGCCAGCAGCACCCGGGGGGCTAACTATGGCTACACCTTC. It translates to CASSTRGANYGYTF.

The CDR3 region is CASSGPGASSGNTIYF. The CDR3 DNA sequence: TGTGCCAGCAGTGGGCCAGGGGCGAGCTCTGGAAACACCATATATTTT. The gene calls are TRBV2 and TRBJ1-3; TRBD1 might be the D (6 bases). From germline, CDR1 is SNHLY and CDR2 FYNNEI. The germline V and J ends were trimmed by 4 bases and 0 bases, with 13 bases remaining between them. CDR3 length: 16 residues.

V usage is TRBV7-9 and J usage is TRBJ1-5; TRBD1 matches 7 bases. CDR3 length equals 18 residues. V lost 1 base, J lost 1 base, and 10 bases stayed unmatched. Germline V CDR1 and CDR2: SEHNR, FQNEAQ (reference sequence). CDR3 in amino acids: CASSLELSGQTSNQPQHF. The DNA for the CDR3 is TGTGCCAGCAGCTTAGAGTTGTCGGGACAGACAAGCAATCAGCCCCAGCATTTT.

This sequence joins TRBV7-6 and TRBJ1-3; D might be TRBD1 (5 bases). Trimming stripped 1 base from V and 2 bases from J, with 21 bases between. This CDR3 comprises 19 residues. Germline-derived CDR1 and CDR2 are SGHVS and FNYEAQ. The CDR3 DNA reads TGTGCCAGCAGCTTAGAGCGGGCAGGGTTATCCCGCGCTGGAAACACCATATATTTT. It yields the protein CASSLERAGLSRAGNTIYF.

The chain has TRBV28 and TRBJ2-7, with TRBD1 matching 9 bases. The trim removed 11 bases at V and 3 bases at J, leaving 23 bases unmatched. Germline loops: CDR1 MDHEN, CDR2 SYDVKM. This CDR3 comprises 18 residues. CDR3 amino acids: CASLGGTGIWDPSYEQYF. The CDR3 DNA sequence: TGTGCCTCGTTGGGGGGGACAGGGATATGGGACCCCAGCTACGAGCAGTACTTC.

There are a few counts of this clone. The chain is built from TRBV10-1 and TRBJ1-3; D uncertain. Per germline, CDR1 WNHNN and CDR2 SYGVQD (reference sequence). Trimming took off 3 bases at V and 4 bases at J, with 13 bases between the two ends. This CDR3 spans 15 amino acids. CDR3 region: CASSDGQAGGNTIYF. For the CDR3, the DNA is TGCGCCAGCAGTGATGGGCAGGCGGGCGGAAACACCATATATTTT.

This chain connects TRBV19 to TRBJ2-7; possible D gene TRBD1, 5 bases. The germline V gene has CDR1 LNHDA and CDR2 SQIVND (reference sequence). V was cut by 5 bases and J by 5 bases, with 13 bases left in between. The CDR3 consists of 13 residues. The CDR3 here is CASSPVKGNEQYF. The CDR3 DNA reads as TGTGCCAGTAGTCCAGTTAAGGGGAACGAGCAGTACTTC.

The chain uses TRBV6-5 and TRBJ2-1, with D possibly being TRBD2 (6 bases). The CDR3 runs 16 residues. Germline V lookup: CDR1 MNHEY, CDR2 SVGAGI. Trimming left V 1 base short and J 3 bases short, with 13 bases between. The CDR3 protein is CASSYFASEDYNEQFF. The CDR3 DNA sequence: TGTGCCAGCAGTTACTTTGCTAGCGAGGACTACAATGAGCAGTTCTTC.

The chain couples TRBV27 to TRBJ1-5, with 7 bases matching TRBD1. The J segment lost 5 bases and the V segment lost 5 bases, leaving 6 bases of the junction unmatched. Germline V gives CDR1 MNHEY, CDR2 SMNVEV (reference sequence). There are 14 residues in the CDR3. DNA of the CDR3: TGTGCCAGCAGTCCGGGGACAGTGGATCAGCCCCAGCATTTT. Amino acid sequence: CASSPGTVDQPQHF.

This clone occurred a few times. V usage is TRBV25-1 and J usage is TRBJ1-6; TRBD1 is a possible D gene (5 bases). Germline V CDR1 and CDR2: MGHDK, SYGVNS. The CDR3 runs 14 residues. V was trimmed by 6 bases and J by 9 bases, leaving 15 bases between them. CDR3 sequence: CASSQGRDASPLHF. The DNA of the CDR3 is TGTGCCAGCAGCCAAGGCAGGGATGCTTCACCCCTCCACTTT.

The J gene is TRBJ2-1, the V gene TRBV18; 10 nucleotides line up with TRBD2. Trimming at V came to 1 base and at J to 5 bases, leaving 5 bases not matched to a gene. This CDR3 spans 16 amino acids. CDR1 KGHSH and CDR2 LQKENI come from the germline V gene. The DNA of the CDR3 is TGTGCCAGCTCACCACTATTAGCGGGGGGAGACAATGAGCAGTTCTTC. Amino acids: CASSPLLAGGDNEQFF.

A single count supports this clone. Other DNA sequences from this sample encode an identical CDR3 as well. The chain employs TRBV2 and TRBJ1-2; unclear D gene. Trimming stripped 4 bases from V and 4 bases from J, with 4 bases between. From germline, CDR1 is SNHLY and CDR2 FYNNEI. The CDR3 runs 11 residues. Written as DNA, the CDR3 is TGTGCCAGCAGTGTCCGCTATGGCTACACCTTC. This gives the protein CASSVRYGYTF.

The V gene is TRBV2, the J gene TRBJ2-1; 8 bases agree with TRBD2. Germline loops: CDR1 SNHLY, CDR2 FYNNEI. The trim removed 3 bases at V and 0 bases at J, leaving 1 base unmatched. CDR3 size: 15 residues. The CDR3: CASSDSGSSYNEQFF. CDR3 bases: TGTGCCAGCAGTGACAGCGGGAGCTCCTACAATGAGCAGTTCTTC.

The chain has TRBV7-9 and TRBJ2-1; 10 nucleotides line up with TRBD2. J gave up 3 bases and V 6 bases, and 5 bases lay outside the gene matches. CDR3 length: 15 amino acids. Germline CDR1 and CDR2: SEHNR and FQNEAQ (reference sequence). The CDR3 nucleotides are TGTGCCAGCAGACCTAGCGGGGGCTTCTACAATGAGCAGTTCTTC. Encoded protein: CASRPSGGFYNEQFF.

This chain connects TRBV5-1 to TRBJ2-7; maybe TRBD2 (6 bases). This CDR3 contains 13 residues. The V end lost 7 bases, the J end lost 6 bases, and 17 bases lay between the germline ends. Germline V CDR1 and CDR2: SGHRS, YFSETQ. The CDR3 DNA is TGCGCCAGCGGAACTGGGGGAGGAGTCGAGCAGTACTTC. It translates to CASGTGGGVEQYF.